The 27 T cell receptor beta chains below come from one sample, sequenced in a study of OX40 agonist ivuxolimab in advanced cancers. Generated by immunoSEQ multiplex PCR, the TCRdb table keeps only in-frame clones and is missing some. There are some 70,000 clones in the sample; roughly 87% occur only once, and approximately 2.3% lies in the top ten. This sample comprised CD4+ or CD8+ T cells sorted from blood, obtained in a trial of the OX40 agonist ivuxolimab. These receptors originate from an adult with an advanced solid tumor such as melanoma, head and neck, liver or kidney cancer.

This clone was seen more than once but under ten times. This chain uses TRBV27 with TRBJ2-7; 7 bases are a match to TRBD1. CDR3 length: 16 residues. CDR1 and CDR2 (germline): MNHEY, SMNVEV (reference sequence). V gave up 1 base and J gave up 0 bases; unmatched junction bases: 6. CDR3 nucleotide sequence: TGTGCCAGCAGTTTATACAGGGGAACGGTCTCCTACGAGCAGTACTTC. As protein: CASSLYRGTVSYEQYF.

The gene calls are TRBV15 and TRBJ2-2; 7 bases agree with TRBD2. Germline CDR1 and CDR2: LNHNV and YYDKDF (reference sequence). Trimming removed 5 bases from V and 3 bases from J; junction bases left unmatched: 12. This CDR3 contains 17 residues. The CDR3 sequence: CATSRLGGGPYTGELFF. The CDR3, as DNA: TGTGCCACCAGCCGCCTCGGGGGAGGGCCGTACACCGGGGAGCTGTTTTTT. Supplemented by reference TRBV15 and TRBJ2-2, the full variable domain reads DAMVIQNPRYQVTQFGKPVTLSCSQTLNHNVMYWYQQKSSQAPKLLFHYYDKDFNNEADTPDNFQSRRPNTSFCFLDIRSPGLGDTAMYLCATSRLGGGPYTGELFFGEGSRLTVL.

CDR3 DNA: TGTGCCAGCAGTCCGTTAGCTGAGCAGTTCTTC. Amino acids: CASSPLAEQFF. The chain links TRBV7-2 to TRBJ2-1; D remains ambiguous. V lost 6 bases, J lost 9 bases, and 9 bases lay in between. Germline CDR1 reads SGHTA; CDR2 reads FQGNSA. The CDR3 sequence is 11 residues long.

This chain links TRBV19 with TRBJ1-1, with TRBD1 identical over 7 bases. The CDR3 spans 15 residues. CDR1 and CDR2 (germline): LNHDA, SQIVND (reference sequence). V was clipped by 2 bases and J by 3 bases; unmatched bases: 6. The CDR3 DNA sequence: TGTGCCAGTAGTATAATGACAGGGCGGGACACTGAAGCTTTCTTT. It codes for CASSIMTGRDTEAFF.

V gene TRBV5-1 combines with J gene TRBJ2-5; tentative D call: TRBD1 (6 bases). The J call may not be correct, given that the DNA end is closer to TRBJ2-7. Germline loops: CDR1 SGHRS, CDR2 YFSETQ. CDR3 size: 14 residues. The CDR3 reads CASSFSGQTYEQYF. In nucleotides, the CDR3 is TGCGCCAGCAGCTTCTCGGGACAAACCTACGAGCAGTACTTC.

This chain links TRBV27 with TRBJ1-2, with 7 bases aligning to TRBD1. J gave up 2 bases and V 4 bases, and 10 bases lay outside the gene matches. The germline V gene has CDR1 MNHEY and CDR2 SMNVEV (reference sequence). The CDR3 is 16 amino acids. The CDR3 protein is CASSSYRDSWNYGYTF. As DNA, the CDR3 is TGTGCCAGCAGTTCCTACAGGGACAGCTGGAACTATGGCTACACCTTC.

This chain joins TRBV18 and TRBJ1-4; D gene ambiguous. Between the trimmed V and J ends, which lost 6 bases and 7 bases, there was a span of 18 bases. This CDR3 spans 15 amino acids. Germline V gene data show CDR1 as KGHSH and CDR2 as LQKENI. The chain's CDR3 is CASSRQSTPIEKLFF. CDR3 in DNA: TGTGCCAGCTCCCGACAATCTACACCTATTGAAAAACTGTTTTTT.

This chain uses TRBV15 with TRBJ2-7; TRBD2 is a possible D gene (5 bases). The CDR3 sequence is 16 residues long. The germline gives CDR1 LNHNV, CDR2 YYDKDF (reference sequence). The ends were cut back, 0 bases at V and 0 bases at J, with 12 bases in the middle. This CDR3 reads CATSRDKRLSSYEQYF. CDR3 bases: TGTGCCACCAGCAGAGATAAGCGGCTAAGCTCCTACGAGCAGTACTTC.

The chain has TRBV19 and TRBJ2-4, with a tentative D call TRBD1 (8 bases). Trimming cost V 3 bases and J 10 bases, with 19 bases left between them. CDR1 and CDR2 from the germline V gene are LNHDA and SQIVND (reference sequence). The CDR3 extends over 15 amino acids. CDR3 protein: CASSMSRTGRGIQYF. CDR3 in DNA: TGTGCCAGTAGTATGTCTCGGACAGGGCGGGGGATTCAGTACTTC.

CDR3 amino acids: CASSFDPNTEAFF. The CDR3 DNA reads as TGCGCCAGCAGCTTTGACCCGAACACTGAAGCTTTCTTT. The genes are TRBV5-1 and TRBJ1-1; D not resolved. Between the trimmed V and J ends, which lost 2 bases and 1 base, there was a span of 6 bases. This CDR3 contains 13 residues. CDR1 and CDR2 (germline): SGHRS, YFSETQ.

The rearrangement uses TRBV14 and TRBJ2-5; 11 bases fit TRBD2. The trim removed 7 bases at V and 6 bases at J, leaving 7 bases unmatched. Germline-derived CDR1 and CDR2 are SGHDN and FVKESK. The CDR3 spans 14 residues. CDR3 sequence (DNA): TGTGCCAGCACCGGAGGGACTAGCGGAAAGACCCAGTACTTC. It encodes CASTGGTSGKTQYF.

The genes are TRBV7-8 and TRBJ1-1, with TRBD1 as a possible D gene (5 bases). Germline V CDR1 and CDR2: SGHVS, FQNEAQ. V was clipped by 5 bases and J by 0 bases, with 13 bases between them. The CDR3 totals 15 residues. The CDR3 here is CASSRLRAMNTEAFF. The CDR3, as DNA: TGTGCCAGCAGCCGACTCAGGGCAATGAACACTGAAGCTTTCTTT.

The chain has TRBV7-2 and TRBJ2-4; D is unresolved. V lost 2 bases and J lost 2, with 16 bases in between. The CDR3 loop spans 17 amino acids. CDR1 is SGHTA, CDR2 FQGNSA, per germline. CDR3 sequence reads: CASSLNLGYESKNIQYF. The CDR3 DNA is TGTGCCAGCAGCTTAAATTTGGGGTACGAATCCAAAAACATTCAGTACTTC.

The V gene is TRBV7-8, the J gene TRBJ2-6; D not certain. Germline loops: CDR1 SGHVS, CDR2 FQNEAQ. The CDR3 covers 20 residues. V dropped 1 base and J dropped 0 bases, with 19 bases sitting between them. CDR3 sequence reads: CASSLVVGPTSYSGANVLTF. CDR3 sequence (DNA): TGTGCCAGCAGCTTAGTAGTCGGGCCTACTTCTTACTCTGGGGCCAACGTCCTGACTTTC.

This clone is a singleton in its sample. The chain links TRBV5-3 to TRBJ2-1; 11 positions match TRBD2. TRBV5-3 is noted as an ORF with a role that remains uncertain. The CDR3 totals 16 residues. V was pared by 4 bases and J by 8 bases, with 11 bases of the junction left unmatched. As DNA, the CDR3 is TGTGCCAGAAGCCTGGATAGCGGGAGGGCCAAGTATGAGCAGTTCTTC. It codes for CARSLDSGRAKYEQFF.

Of note for this clone: The same CDR3 is also encoded by other DNA sequences in this sample. The V call is TRBV6-5, the J call TRBJ1-5; D gene unclear. From germline, CDR1 is MNHEY and CDR2 SVGAGI. CDR3 length: 12 residues. The ends were cut back, 5 bases at V and 1 base at J, with 3 bases in the middle. The DNA for the CDR3 is TGTGCCAGCAGTGACAGCAATCAGCCCCAGCATTTT. Its protein is CASSDSNQPQHF.

J is TRBJ2-3 and V is TRBV28; D not resolved. The germline V gene encodes CDR1 MDHEN and CDR2 SYDVKM. The CDR3 sequence is 14 residues long. Trimming took off 8 bases at V and 1 base at J, with 13 bases between the two ends. Here the CDR3 DNA reads TGTGCCAGCCGACGGAGCAGTCGCACAGATACGCAGTATTTT. Protein sequence: CASRRSSRTDTQYF.

The sample holds one count of this clone. This chain uses TRBV7-3 with TRBJ2-2, with TRBD1 matching over 8 bases. V was pared by 2 bases and J by 3 bases, with 2 bases of the junction left unmatched. The CDR3 contains 15 residues. Germline values: CDR1 SGHTA, CDR2 FQGTGA. The CDR3 spells CASSLQGADTGELFF. CDR3 bases: TGTGCCAGCAGCTTACAGGGGGCGGACACCGGGGAGCTGTTTTTT.

V gene TRBV9 combines with J gene TRBJ2-7; the D gene is possibly TRBD2 (6 bases). Trimming pared 0 bases from V and 0 bases from J, leaving 7 bases between. The length of the CDR3 is 14 residues. In germline, CDR1 is SGDLS, CDR2 YYNGEE. The DNA of the CDR3 is TGTGCCAGCAGCGTAGGTAGCGGCTCCTACGAGCAGTACTTC. It yields the protein CASSVGSGSYEQYF.

The chain is built from TRBV5-1 and TRBJ2-7, with D perhaps matching TRBD1 (6 bases). V was cut by 7 bases and J by 0 bases, with 11 bases left in between. This CDR3 is built from 13 residues. Looked up from germline, CDR1 is SGHRS and CDR2 is YFSETQ. CDR3 sequence: CASGRDNSYEQYF. The CDR3 DNA follows: TGCGCCAGCGGCCGGGACAACTCCTACGAGCAGTACTTC.

The chain recombines TRBV12-5 with TRBJ1-5; the match to TRBD1 covers 8 bases. The CDR3 runs 14 residues. Germline CDR1 reads LGHNT; CDR2 reads FRNRAP. J lost 11 bases, V lost 4 bases, and 10 bases had no gene match. This CDR3 is CASGSGQGLLAQHF. In DNA, the CDR3 is TGTGCTAGTGGTTCTGGACAGGGCTTGTTGGCCCAGCATTTT.

The V gene is TRBV7-2, the J gene TRBJ2-6; 7 bases map to TRBD2. CDR1 and CDR2 from the germline V gene are SGHTA and FQGNSA. The CDR3 length is 19 residues. V lost 4 bases and J lost 1; bases outside the gene matches: 13. The CDR3 sequence: CASSYNPLAGASGANVLTF. CDR3 sequence (DNA): TGTGCCAGCAGCTACAACCCCCTGGCGGGAGCTTCTGGGGCCAACGTCCTGACTTTC.

This clone appeared a few times. This rearrangement joins TRBV27 to TRBJ1-1, with 9 nucleotides matching TRBD1. Germline lookup yields CDR1 MNHEY and CDR2 SMNVEV (reference sequence). The CDR3 loop spans 15 amino acids. The V and J ends lost 2 bases and 4 bases, in that order; junction bases with no gene match: 5. CDR3 amino acids: CASSLSTGGFTEAFF. The DNA of the CDR3 is TGTGCCAGCAGTTTAAGTACAGGGGGCTTCACTGAAGCTTTCTTT.

As DNA, the CDR3 is TGCGCCAGCAGCTTGGCGGGACGGAACAATGAGCAGTTCTTC. Translated, it gives CASSLAGRNNEQFF. V is TRBV5-1 and J is TRBJ2-1, with D tentatively TRBD1 or TRBD2 (5 bases each). The V end lost 0 bases, the J end lost 5 bases, and 9 bases lay between the germline ends. The germline V gene has CDR1 SGHRS and CDR2 YFSETQ. CDR3 length equals 14 residues. The variable domain in full, with the rest retrieved from reference TRBV5-1 and TRBJ2-1, is KAGVTQTPRYLIKTRGQQVTLSCSPISGHRSVSWYQQTPGQGLQFLFEYFSETQRNKGNFPGRFSGRQFSNSRSEMNVSTLELGDSALYLCASSLAGRNNEQFFGPGTRLTVL.

This clone has a handful of counts. The V and J genes are TRBV7-2 and TRBJ2-2, with D unclear. V dropped 2 bases and J dropped 7 bases, with 8 bases sitting between them. CDR1 is SGHTA and CDR2 is FQGNSA in the germline V gene. This CDR3 spans 13 amino acids. CDR3 sequence: CASSLRPDGELFF. CDR3 DNA: TGTGCCAGCAGCTTAAGGCCGGACGGGGAGCTGTTTTTT.

The chain couples TRBV6-1 to TRBJ2-7; 7 bases agree with TRBD1. Germline CDR1 is MNHNS and CDR2 is SASEGT. There are 13 residues in the CDR3. V gave up 6 bases and J gave up 3 bases; unmatched junction bases: 5. The DNA for the CDR3 is TGTGCCAGCAGCCCAGGGGGTGTCTACGAGCAGTACTTC. This sequence encodes CASSPGGVYEQYF.

The chain has TRBV19 and TRBJ1-2; D is uncertain. Per germline, CDR1 LNHDA and CDR2 SQIVND (reference sequence). The CDR3 runs to 16 residues. Trimming removed 10 bases from V and 0 bases from J, with 21 bases in between. The CDR3 protein is CATKYLYPGTNYGYTF. The CDR3 bases are TGTGCCACCAAGTATCTGTATCCCGGGACTAACTATGGCTACACCTTC.